The clone carrying this TCR beta chain was counted at least ten times. The data belong to a study of human T cells and chemical hapten exposure. TCRdb passed the RACE reads through MiXCR, listing each CDR3 protein once. The sample records over 80,000 distinct CDR3 sequences, about a tenth being singletons. This sample's time point: patch test 3, about 24 weeks after DPC sensitization. Treatment of the sample: therapeutic diphenylcyclopropenone sensitization with weekly scalp DPC. Germline V gene lookup returns CDR1 SQVTM and CDR2 ANQGSEA. The trim removed 6 bases at V and 1 base at J, leaving 3 bases unmatched. CDR3 length: 14 residues.

The V and J genes are TRBV29-1 and TRBJ1-5; 10 positions agree with TRBD1. This specimen consisted of whole blood, obtained in connection with sensitization to the hapten diphenylcyclopropenone (DPC). The TCR was taken from a woman in her thirties with alopecia areata. Some clones in this sample may be carry-over from other donors' samples. The CDR3 nucleotides are TGCAGCGTGCGGACAGGGGGGAGCAATCAGCCCCAGCATTTT. Amino acids: CSVRTGGSNQPQHF.